Included here is one T cell receptor beta chain sequence, with context. The data stem from a study of blood T cell repertoires in COVID-19. Study in general: Material from acute and convalescent COVID-19 was sourced from the United States, Italy and Spain.

Sequenced by immunoSEQ multiplex PCR; TCRdb stores in-frame clones only, minus some. The sample comprises about 170,000 clones, about 89% of which are singletons, and more than 0.75% rests with the top ten. The CDR3 consists of 18 residues. With 0 bases clipped from V and 5 bases from J, the junction kept 15 bases outside the gene matches. The sample comprised PBMCs or T cells enriched from blood (not recorded which). This clonotype was obtained from a woman between 18 and 29 years old who had recovered from COVID-19. V gene TRBV23-1 combines with J gene TRBJ2-5; 7 nucleotides line up with TRBD2. TRBV23-1 is placed among ORFs of uncertain function. CDR3 bases: TGCGCCAGCAGTCAATCGGGGCAGGGAGGGAGGTTTGGGGAGACCCAGTACTTC. Translating it yields CASSQSGQGGRFGETQYF.